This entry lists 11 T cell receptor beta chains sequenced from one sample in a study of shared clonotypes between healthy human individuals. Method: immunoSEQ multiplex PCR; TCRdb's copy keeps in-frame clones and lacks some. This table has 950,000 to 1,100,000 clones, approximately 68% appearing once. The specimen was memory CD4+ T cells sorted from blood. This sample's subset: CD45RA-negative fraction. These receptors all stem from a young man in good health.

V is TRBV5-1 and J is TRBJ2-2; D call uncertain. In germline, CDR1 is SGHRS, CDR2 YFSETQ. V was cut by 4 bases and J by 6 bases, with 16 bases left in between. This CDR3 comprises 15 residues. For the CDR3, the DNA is TGCGCCAGCAGCGGTCCAGTGGGAATCGCCGGGGAGCTGTTTTTT. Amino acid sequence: CASSGPVGIAGELFF.

The CDR3 is CASSEGVSVETQYF. The CDR3 DNA reads TGTGCCAGCAGTGAAGGGGTTAGTGTCGAGACCCAGTACTTC. The chain employs TRBV6-1 and TRBJ2-5; no clear D gene. Germline assignment: CDR1 MNHNS and CDR2 SASEGT. The CDR3 is 14 residues long. Trimming removed 1 base from V and 5 bases from J, with 11 bases in between.

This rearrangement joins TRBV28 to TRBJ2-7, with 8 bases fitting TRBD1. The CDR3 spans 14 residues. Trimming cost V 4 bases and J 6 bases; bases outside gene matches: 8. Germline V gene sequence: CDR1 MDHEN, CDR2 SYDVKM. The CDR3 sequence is CASSSPGTGFEQYF. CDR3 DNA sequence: TGTGCCAGCAGTTCCCCCGGGACAGGTTTCGAGCAGTACTTC.

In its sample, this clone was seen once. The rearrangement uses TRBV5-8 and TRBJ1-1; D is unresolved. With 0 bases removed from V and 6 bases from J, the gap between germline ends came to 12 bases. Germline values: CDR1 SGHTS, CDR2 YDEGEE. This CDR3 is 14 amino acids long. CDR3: CASSLAGFISEAFF. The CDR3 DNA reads TGTGCCAGCAGCTTGGCCGGGTTTATCTCTGAAGCTTTCTTT. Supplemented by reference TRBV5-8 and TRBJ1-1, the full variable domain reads EAGVTQSPTHLIKTRGQQATLRCSPISGHTSVYWYQQALGLGLQFLLWYDEGEERNRGNFPPRFSGRQFPNYSSELNVNALELEDSALYLCASSLAGFISEAFFGQGTRLTVV.

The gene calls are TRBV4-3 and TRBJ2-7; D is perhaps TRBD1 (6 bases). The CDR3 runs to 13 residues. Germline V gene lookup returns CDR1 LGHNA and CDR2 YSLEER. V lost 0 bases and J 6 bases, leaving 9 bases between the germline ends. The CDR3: CASSQEGGTEQYF. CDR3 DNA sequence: TGCGCCAGCAGCCAAGAAGGGGGAACCGAGCAGTACTTC.

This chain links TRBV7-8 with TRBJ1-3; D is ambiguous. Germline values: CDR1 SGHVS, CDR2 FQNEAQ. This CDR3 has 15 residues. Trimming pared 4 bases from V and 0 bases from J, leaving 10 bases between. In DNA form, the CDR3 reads TGTGCCAGCAGCTCCTTAGTAAACTCTGGAAACACCATATATTTT. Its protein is CASSSLVNSGNTIYF.

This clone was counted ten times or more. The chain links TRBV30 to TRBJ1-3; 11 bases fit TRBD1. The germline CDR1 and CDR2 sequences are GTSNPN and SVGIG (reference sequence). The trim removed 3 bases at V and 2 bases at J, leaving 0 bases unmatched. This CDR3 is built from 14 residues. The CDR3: CAWRGQGAGNTIYF. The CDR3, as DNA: TGTGCCTGGAGGGGACAGGGGGCTGGAAACACCATATATTTT.

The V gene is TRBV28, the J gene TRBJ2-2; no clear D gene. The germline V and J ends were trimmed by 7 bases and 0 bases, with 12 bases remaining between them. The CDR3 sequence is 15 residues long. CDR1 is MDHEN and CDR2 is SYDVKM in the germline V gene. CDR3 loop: CASTVDRSNTGELFF. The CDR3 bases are TGTGCCAGCACCGTCGACCGATCGAACACCGGGGAGCTGTTTTTT.

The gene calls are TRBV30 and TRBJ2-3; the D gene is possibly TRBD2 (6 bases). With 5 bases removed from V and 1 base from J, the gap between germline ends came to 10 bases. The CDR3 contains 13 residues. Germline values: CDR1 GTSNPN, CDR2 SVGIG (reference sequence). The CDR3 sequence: CAWGDFRTDTQYF. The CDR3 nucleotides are TGTGCCTGGGGGGACTTCCGCACAGATACGCAGTATTTT.

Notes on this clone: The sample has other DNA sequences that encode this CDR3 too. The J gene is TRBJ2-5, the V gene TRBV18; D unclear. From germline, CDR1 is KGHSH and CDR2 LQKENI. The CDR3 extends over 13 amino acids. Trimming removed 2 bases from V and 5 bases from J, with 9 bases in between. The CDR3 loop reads CASSPSLGETQYF. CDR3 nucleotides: TGTGCCAGCTCACCATCTCTGGGGGAGACCCAGTACTTC.

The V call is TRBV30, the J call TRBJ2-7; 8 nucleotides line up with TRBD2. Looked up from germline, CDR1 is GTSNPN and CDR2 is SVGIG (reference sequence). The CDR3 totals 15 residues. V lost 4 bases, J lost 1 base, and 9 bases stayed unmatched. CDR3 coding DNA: TGTGCCTGGAATCCCTCCGGGACTAGATCCTACGAGCAGTACTTC. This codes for CAWNPSGTRSYEQYF.